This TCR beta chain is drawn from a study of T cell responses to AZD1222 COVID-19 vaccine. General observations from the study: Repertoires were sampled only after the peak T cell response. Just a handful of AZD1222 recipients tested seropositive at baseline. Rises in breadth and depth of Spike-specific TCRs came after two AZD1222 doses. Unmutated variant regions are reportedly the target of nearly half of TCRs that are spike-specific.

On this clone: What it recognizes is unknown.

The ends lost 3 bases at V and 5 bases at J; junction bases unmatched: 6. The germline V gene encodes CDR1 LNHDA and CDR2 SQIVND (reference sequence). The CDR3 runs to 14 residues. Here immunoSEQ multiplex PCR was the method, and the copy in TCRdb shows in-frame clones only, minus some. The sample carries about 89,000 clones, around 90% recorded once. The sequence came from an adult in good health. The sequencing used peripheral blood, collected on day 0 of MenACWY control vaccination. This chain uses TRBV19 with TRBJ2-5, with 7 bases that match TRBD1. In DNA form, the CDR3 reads TGTGCCAGTAGTATCGAGGGGGCTAGGGAGACCCAGTACTTC. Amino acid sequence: CASSIEGARETQYF. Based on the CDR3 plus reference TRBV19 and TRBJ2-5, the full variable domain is DGGITQSPKYLFRKEGQNVTLSCEQNLNHDAMYWYRQDPGQGLRLIYYSQIVNDFQKGDIAEGYSVSREKKESFPLTVTSAQKNPTAFYLCASSIEGARETQYFGPGTRLLVL.